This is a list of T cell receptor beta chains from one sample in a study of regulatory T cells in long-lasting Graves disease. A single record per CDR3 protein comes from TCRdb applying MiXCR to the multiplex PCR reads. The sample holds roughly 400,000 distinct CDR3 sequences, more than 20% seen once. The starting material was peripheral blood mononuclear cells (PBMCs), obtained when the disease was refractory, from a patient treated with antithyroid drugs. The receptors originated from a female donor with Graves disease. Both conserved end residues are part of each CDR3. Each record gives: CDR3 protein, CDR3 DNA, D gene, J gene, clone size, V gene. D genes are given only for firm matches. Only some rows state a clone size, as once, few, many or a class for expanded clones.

CDR3: CASAGGSYEQYF
DNA: TGTGCCAGCGCGGGGGGATCCTACGAGCAGTACTTC
D: TRBD2
J: TRBJ2-7
size: many
V: TRBV11-2

CDR3: CASRHLTGTGNDNYGYTF
DNA: TGTGCCAGCAGGCACCTCACCGGGACAGGGAATGATAACTATGGCTACACCTTC
D: TRBD1
J: TRBJ1-2
size: few
V: TRBV27

CDR3: CASSYGGRATETQYF
DNA: TGTGCCAGCAGTTACGGAGGGAGGGCCACGGAGACCCAGTACTTC
D: TRBD2
J: TRBJ2-5
size: many
V: TRBV6-5

CDR3: CASSLGGTTDEQYF
DNA: TGTGCCAGCAGTTTGGGGGGGACAACCGACGAGCAGTACTTC
D: -
J: TRBJ2-7
size: many
V: TRBV28

CDR3: CSAYGGNYGYTF
DNA: TGCAGTGCTTACGGGGGTAACTATGGCTACACCTTC
D: -
J: TRBJ1-2
size: -
V: TRBV20-1

CDR3: CSARDPLTGTVNEKLFF
DNA: TGCAGTGCTAGAGATCCCCTCACCGGGACGGTGAATGAAAAACTGTTTTTT
D: -
J: TRBJ1-4
size: many
V: TRBV20-1

CDR3: CATKNAGMDYGYTF
DNA: TGTGCCACCAAAAACGCTGGGATGGACTATGGCTACACCTTC
D: -
J: TRBJ1-2
size: many
V: TRBV28

CDR3: CASSPGPPLETQYF
DNA: TGTGCCAGCAGCCCAGGACCCCCCTTGGAGACCCAGTACTTC
D: -
J: TRBJ2-5
size: few
V: TRBV7-6

CDR3: CASSSDVGEKLFF
DNA: TGTGCCAGCAGCTCAGATGTGGGCGAAAAACTGTTTTTT
D: -
J: TRBJ1-4
size: -
V: TRBV11-2

CDR3: CAISESNRMDSYGYTF
DNA: TGTGCCATCAGTGAGTCAAACCGAATGGATAGCTATGGCTACACCTTC
D: -
J: TRBJ1-2
size: many
V: TRBV10-3

CDR3: CSASGLASETQYF
DNA: TGCAGTGCTAGTGGACTAGCTAGCGAGACCCAGTACTTC
D: TRBD2
J: TRBJ2-5
size: -
V: TRBV20-1

CDR3: CAIQPRTGNTGELFF
DNA: TGTGCCATTCAACCCCGGACAGGGAACACCGGGGAGCTGTTTTTT
D: TRBD1
J: TRBJ2-2
size: few
V: TRBV12-3/TRBV12-4

CDR3: CASRYSSEAFF
DNA: TGTGCCAGCAGATACAGTTCTGAAGCTTTCTTT
D: -
J: TRBJ1-1
size: once
V: TRBV12-3/TRBV12-4

CDR3: CASTPTGYQETQYF
DNA: TGTGCCAGCACACCGACAGGGTACCAAGAGACCCAGTACTTC
D: TRBD1
J: TRBJ2-5
size: -
V: TRBV12-3/TRBV12-4

CDR3: CASSQDHSSENEQYF
DNA: TGTGCCAGCAGCCAAGATCACTCTAGCGAGAACGAGCAGTACTTC
D: -
J: TRBJ2-7
size: -
V: TRBV14

CDR3: CASSSAGGTETQYF
DNA: TGTGCCAGCAGCTCAGCGGGAGGGACGGAGACCCAGTACTTC
D: TRBD2
J: TRBJ2-5
size: -
V: TRBV7-3

CDR3: CASRKGGRGAYNEQFF
DNA: TGTGCCAGTCGAAAAGGGGGGAGGGGGGCCTACAATGAGCAGTTCTTC
D: -
J: TRBJ2-1
size: -
V: TRBV6-1

CDR3: CASSAHGTGTENIQYF
DNA: TGTGCCAGCAGCGCGCACGGGACAGGGACCGAAAACATTCAGTACTTC
D: TRBD1
J: TRBJ2-4
size: -
V: TRBV5-6

CDR3: CASSDREDSYEQYF
DNA: TGTGCCAGTAGTGACCGGGAAGATTCCTACGAGCAGTACTTC
D: -
J: TRBJ2-7
size: few
V: TRBV19

CDR3: CASSYFRGYGYTF
DNA: TGTGCCAGCAGTTACTTCAGGGGTTACGGCTACACCTTC
D: -
J: TRBJ1-2
size: many
V: TRBV6-2/TRBV6-3

CDR3: CASSEGLYGYTF
DNA: TGTGCCAGCAGTGAAGGACTTTATGGCTACACCTTC
D: -
J: TRBJ1-2
size: many
V: TRBV2

CDR3: CASSSVRGRSSYNEQFF
DNA: TGTGCCAGCAGTTCCGTACGCGGCCGCAGCTCCTACAATGAGCAGTTCTTC
D: -
J: TRBJ2-1
size: -
V: TRBV28

CDR3: CASSEARVREIQYF
DNA: TGCGCCAGCAGTGAGGCCAGGGTCAGAGAGATCCAGTACTTC
D: -
J: TRBJ2-5
size: -
V: TRBV10-1

CDR3: CASRGVRLAGGTGELFF
DNA: TGTGCCAGTAGGGGCGTGAGACTAGCGGGAGGTACCGGGGAGCTGTTTTTT
D: TRBD2
J: TRBJ2-2
size: -
V: TRBV19

CDR3: CASSSPSDGVYGYTF
DNA: TGTGCCAGCAGTTCCCCCTCGGACGGTGTCTATGGCTACACCTTC
D: -
J: TRBJ1-2
size: many
V: TRBV28

CDR3: CASSITAGAEAFF
DNA: TGTGCCAGTAGTATAACGGCAGGGGCTGAAGCTTTCTTT
D: -
J: TRBJ1-1
size: few
V: TRBV19

CDR3: CASSGPVGEGQPQHF
DNA: TGTGCCAGCAGCGGCCCTGTGGGGGAGGGTCAGCCCCAGCATTTT
D: -
J: TRBJ1-5
size: -
V: TRBV7-9

CDR3: CSARETDNQPQHF
DNA: TGCAGTGCTAGAGAAACAGACAATCAGCCCCAGCATTTT
D: -
J: TRBJ1-5
size: many
V: TRBV20-1

CDR3: CASSPDGEATNEKLFF
DNA: TGTGCCAGCAGCCCCGACGGTGAGGCAACTAATGAAAAACTGTTTTTT
D: -
J: TRBJ1-4
size: -
V: TRBV9

CDR3: CASSSTSGRIWETQYF
DNA: TGTGCCAGCAGCTCTACTAGCGGGAGGATCTGGGAGACCCAGTACTTC
D: TRBD2
J: TRBJ2-5
size: many
V: TRBV11-2

CDR3: CASSYTHSNTEAFF
DNA: TGTGCCAGCAGTTACACACACAGCAACACTGAAGCTTTCTTT
D: -
J: TRBJ1-1
size: once
V: TRBV6-2/TRBV6-3

CDR3: CASSNSLERELYEQYF
DNA: TGTGCCAGTAGTAACTCGCTTGAGCGGGAGTTATACGAGCAGTACTTC
D: TRBD2
J: TRBJ2-7
size: -
V: TRBV19

CDR3: CASSPNTSGRAITGELFF
DNA: TGTGCCAGCAGCCCTAATACTAGCGGGAGGGCCATAACCGGGGAGCTGTTTTTT
D: TRBD2
J: TRBJ2-2
size: -
V: TRBV5-4

CDR3: CASSLGQETQYF
DNA: TGTGCCAGCAGCTTAGGTCAAGAGACCCAGTACTTC
D: -
J: TRBJ2-5
size: many
V: TRBV7-2

CDR3: CASSLEYEQFF
DNA: TGTGCCAGCAGCTTAGAATATGAGCAGTTCTTC
D: -
J: TRBJ2-1
size: -
V: TRBV7-9

CDR3: CASSVTASGANVLTF
DNA: TGTGCCAGCAGCGTGACAGCTTCTGGGGCCAACGTCCTGACTTTC
D: -
J: TRBJ2-6
size: -
V: TRBV5-4

CDR3: CASSYGQSTGELFF
DNA: TGTGCCAGCAGTTACGGGCAGTCCACCGGGGAGCTGTTTTTT
D: -
J: TRBJ2-2
size: -
V: TRBV6-5

CDR3: CASSLGDREGSPLHF
DNA: TGTGCCAGCAGCTTAGGGGACAGGGAGGGATCACCCCTCCACTTT
D: TRBD1
J: TRBJ1-6
size: many
V: TRBV7-9

CDR3: CASSPTFRQGETQYF
DNA: TGTGCCAGCAGCCCAACTTTCCGACAGGGGGAGACCCAGTACTTC
D: TRBD1
J: TRBJ2-5
size: few
V: TRBV7-6

CDR3: CASSPGQGISKETQYF
DNA: TGTGCCAGCAGCCCAGGCCAGGGGATAAGTAAAGAGACCCAGTACTTC
D: -
J: TRBJ2-5
size: -
V: TRBV12-3/TRBV12-4

CDR3: CASSLSSGSSYEQYF
DNA: TGTGCCAGCAGTCTGTCGTCCGGGAGCTCCTACGAGCAGTACTTC
D: -
J: TRBJ2-7
size: few
V: TRBV12-3/TRBV12-4

CDR3: CASRNMRRVGGYTF
DNA: TGTGCCAGCAGAAATATGCGACGTGTGGGTGGCTACACCTTC
D: -
J: TRBJ1-2
size: -
V: TRBV28

CDR3: CASSSGLRNSSSYEQYF
DNA: TGTGCCAGCAGCTCGGGATTAAGAAATTCTAGCTCCTACGAGCAGTACTTC
D: -
J: TRBJ2-7
size: few
V: TRBV5-6

CDR3: CAISESRAGIAGLHF
DNA: TGTGCCATCAGTGAGTCTAGGGCAGGCATAGCGGGCCTCCACTTT
D: -
J: TRBJ1-6
size: -
V: TRBV10-3

CDR3: CASSLGLAHSTDTQYF
DNA: TGTGCCAGCAGCTTAGGATTAGCTCATAGCACAGATACGCAGTATTTT
D: -
J: TRBJ2-3
size: few
V: TRBV7-2

CDR3: CSVGTGTGGPNEQYF
DNA: TGCAGCGTAGGAACCGGGACAGGGGGCCCGAACGAGCAGTACTTC
D: TRBD1
J: TRBJ2-7
size: few
V: TRBV29-1

CDR3: CASSVTGTNTYYEQYF
DNA: TGTGCCAGTAGTGTAACCGGGACAAACACCTACTACGAGCAGTACTTC
D: -
J: TRBJ2-7
size: -
V: TRBV19

CDR3: CAWGTGEETQYF
DNA: TGTGCCTGGGGGACAGGGGAAGAGACCCAGTACTTC
D: TRBD1
J: TRBJ2-5
size: few
V: TRBV30